Sequencing of this TCR beta chain was carried out in a study of shared clonotypes between healthy human individuals. The CDR3 is 15 residues long. V lost 8 bases to trimming and J lost 0 bases, with 14 bases between them. Germline V gives CDR1 MDHEN, CDR2 SYDVKM. Some clones are missing from TCRdb's copy, which holds only in-frame ones; the method was immunoSEQ multiplex PCR. The sample contains roughly 1,000,000 clones, around 78% of which appear only once. Sequencing was carried out using memory CD4+ T cells from PBMCs. Subset in this sample: CD45RA-negative fraction. The sequence came from a young man in good health. Some clones in this sample may be carry-over from other donors' samples. The J gene is TRBJ1-3, the V gene TRBV28; no clear D. CDR3: CASQPWGSSGNTIYF. CDR3 DNA: TGTGCCAGCCAACCCTGGGGAAGCTCTGGAAACACCATATATTTT.